This T cell receptor beta chain originates from a study of blood T cell repertoires in COVID-19 (dated by TCRdb to 2018 to 2021). Broadly, across the study: Collaborator samples came from the United States, Italy and Spain and covered acute and convalescent phases of COVID-19. The material from the prospective study consisted of cDNA or gDNA derived from T cells, B-cell-depleted T cells, or PBMCs. The dataset comprised deeply sampled blood TCRbeta repertoires from subjects exposed to, actively infected with, or recovered from COVID-19. A freely available public database, intended as a resource for researchers studying the immune response to SARS-CoV-2, is where the repertoires were released. Samples came from the ongoing ImmuneRACE study (first 160 participants) plus 1,254 subjects from 6 global collaborators. Nearly every sample came with metadata listing a de-identified subject ID, COVID-19 status, age in years and sex. Where HLA class I and class II types were available, the types were taken from metadata supplied by the sample provider, not from assay-based typing. The full study reports these points: The quantity of clinical and demographic metadata differed by source and by participant and was supplied without curation.

The table lists this clone with a count of one. The clone's antigen remains unknown. The input lacks base qualities; no much larger clone sits a single base away. The immunoSEQ Assay, a bias-controlled multiplex PCR, was used to amplify TCRbeta CDR3 regions from genomic DNA. The study's processing was this. The number of nucleated cells in each sample was estimated by amplification of reference gene primers within the assay. To quantify the absolute abundance of each unique TCRbeta CDR3 rearrangement, sequence reads were collapsed and filtered. For each sample, productive Simpson clonality was calculated as the square root of Simpson's diversity index across productive rearrangements. The table was pulled from immuneACCESS by TCRdb, which kept in-frame rearrangements only. Such tables lose some clones; where checked, under half of the loss comes from unresolved V genes, and the rest has no known cause. From that table come the V and J calls and clone size; the DNA was used to work out D and trimming. This sample lists around 130,000 clones; about 87% were detected once. The ten largest clones capture about 2% of the sample.

The junction carries 14 bases between V and J, which are trimmed by 1 base and 8 bases respectively. From its cysteine to its phenylalanine, the CDR3 spans 14 amino acids. The DNA shown is the 42-base CDR3, in frame from base 1. CDR1 and CDR2, looked up from the germline V gene, are SGHVS and FNYEAQ. Whole blood was collected in K2EDTA tubes by collaborating institutions according to the institutions' own protocols. Collaborator samples were shipped for TCRbeta analysis as frozen whole blood, isolated PBMCs, or DNA extracted from either sample type. The TCR sequence derives from a woman aged 45-65 years with acute or convalescent COVID-19. Sequencing input: peripheral blood. The chain is encoded by TRBV7-6 joined to TRBJ1-2; no D gene call is confident. The CDR3 amino acid sequence is: CASSLVGSGGGYTF. The DNA reads as follows: TGTGCCAGCAGCTTAGTAGGCTCAGGAGGGGGCTACACCTTC.